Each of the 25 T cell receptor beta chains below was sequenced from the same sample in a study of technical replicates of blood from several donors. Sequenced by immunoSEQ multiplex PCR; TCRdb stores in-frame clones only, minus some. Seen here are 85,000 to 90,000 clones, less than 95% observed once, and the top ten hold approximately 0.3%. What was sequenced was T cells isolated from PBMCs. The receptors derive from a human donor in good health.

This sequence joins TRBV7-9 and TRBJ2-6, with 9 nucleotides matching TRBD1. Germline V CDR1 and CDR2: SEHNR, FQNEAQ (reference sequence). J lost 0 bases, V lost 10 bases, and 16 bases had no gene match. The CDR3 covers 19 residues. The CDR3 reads CAISGQPQGASSGANVLTF. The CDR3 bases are TGTGCCATCTCGGGACAACCACAGGGGGCGAGCTCTGGGGCCAACGTCCTGACTTTC.

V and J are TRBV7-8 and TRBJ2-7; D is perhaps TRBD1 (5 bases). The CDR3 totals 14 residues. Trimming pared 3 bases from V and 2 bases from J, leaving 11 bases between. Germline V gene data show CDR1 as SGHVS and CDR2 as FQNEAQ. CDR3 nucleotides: TGTGCCAGCAGCTTTTTTCAGGGAACCTACGAGCAGTACTTC. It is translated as CASSFFQGTYEQYF.

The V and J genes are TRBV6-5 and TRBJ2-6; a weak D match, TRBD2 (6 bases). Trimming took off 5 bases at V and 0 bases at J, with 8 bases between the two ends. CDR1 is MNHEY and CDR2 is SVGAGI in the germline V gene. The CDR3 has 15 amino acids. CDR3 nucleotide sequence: TGTGCCAGCAGTGCGGGACTCTCTGGGGCCAACGTCCTGACTTTC. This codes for CASSAGLSGANVLTF.

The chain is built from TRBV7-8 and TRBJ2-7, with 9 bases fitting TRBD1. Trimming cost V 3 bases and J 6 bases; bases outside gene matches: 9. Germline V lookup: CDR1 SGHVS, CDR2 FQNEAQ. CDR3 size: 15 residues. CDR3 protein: CASSFAGTGIPEQYF. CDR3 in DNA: TGTGCCAGCAGCTTCGCCGGGACAGGGATTCCCGAGCAGTACTTC.

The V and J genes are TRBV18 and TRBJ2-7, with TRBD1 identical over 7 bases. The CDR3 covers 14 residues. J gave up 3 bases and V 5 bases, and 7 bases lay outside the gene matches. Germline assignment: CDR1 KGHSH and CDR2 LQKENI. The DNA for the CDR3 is TGTGCCAGCTCAGGACAGGAGAGAAGCTACGAGCAGTACTTC. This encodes CASSGQERSYEQYF.

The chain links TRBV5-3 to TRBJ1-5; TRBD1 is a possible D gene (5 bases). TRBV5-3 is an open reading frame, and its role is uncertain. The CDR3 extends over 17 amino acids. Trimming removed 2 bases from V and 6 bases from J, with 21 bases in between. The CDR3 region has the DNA TGTGCCAGAAGCTTTCCCGGGCAGGGCTCGTCCGCTCAGCCCCAGCATTTT. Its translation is CARSFPGQGSSAQPQHF.

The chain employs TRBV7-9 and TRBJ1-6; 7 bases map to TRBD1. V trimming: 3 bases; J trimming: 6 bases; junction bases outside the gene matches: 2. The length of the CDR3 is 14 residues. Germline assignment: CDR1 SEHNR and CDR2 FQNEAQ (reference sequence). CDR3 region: CASSLGTANSPLHF. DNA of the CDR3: TGTGCCAGCAGCTTGGGGACAGCTAATTCACCCCTCCACTTT.

CDR3 loop: CASSLEAGGEADTQYF. Written as DNA, the CDR3 is TGTGCCAGCAGCTTAGAGGCCGGGGGAGAGGCAGATACGCAGTATTTT. This chain links TRBV7-3 with TRBJ2-3; the D gene is possibly TRBD2 (6 bases). In germline, CDR1 is SGHTA, CDR2 FQGTGA. Trimming removed 2 bases at V and 4 bases at J, with 16 bases between. There are 16 residues in the CDR3.

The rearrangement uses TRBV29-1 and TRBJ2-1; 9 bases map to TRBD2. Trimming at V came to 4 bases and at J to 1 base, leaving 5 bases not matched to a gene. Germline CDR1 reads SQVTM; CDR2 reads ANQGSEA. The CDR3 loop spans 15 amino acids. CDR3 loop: CSVVLAGRSYNEQFF. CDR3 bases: TGCAGCGTTGTTCTAGCGGGAAGGTCCTACAATGAGCAGTTCTTC.

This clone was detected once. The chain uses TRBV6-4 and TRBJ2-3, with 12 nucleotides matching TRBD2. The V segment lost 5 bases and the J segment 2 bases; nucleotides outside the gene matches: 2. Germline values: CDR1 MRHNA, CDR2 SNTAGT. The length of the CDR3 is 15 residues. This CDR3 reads CASSRTSGDTDTQYF. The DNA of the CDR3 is TGTGCCAGCAGTCGGACTAGCGGGGACACAGATACGCAGTATTTT.

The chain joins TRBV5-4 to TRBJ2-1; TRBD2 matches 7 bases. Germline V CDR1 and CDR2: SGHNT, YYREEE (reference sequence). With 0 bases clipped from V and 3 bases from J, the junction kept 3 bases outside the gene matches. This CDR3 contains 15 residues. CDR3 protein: CASSLVGGVYNEQFF. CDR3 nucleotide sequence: TGTGCCAGCAGCTTGGTGGGAGGGGTCTACAATGAGCAGTTCTTC. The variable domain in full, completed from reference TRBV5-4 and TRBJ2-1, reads ETGVTQSPTHLIKTRGQQVTLRCSSQSGHNTVSWYQQALGQGPQFIFQYYREEENGRGNFPPRFSGLQFPNYSSELNVNALELDDSALYLCASSLVGGVYNEQFFGPGTRLTVL.

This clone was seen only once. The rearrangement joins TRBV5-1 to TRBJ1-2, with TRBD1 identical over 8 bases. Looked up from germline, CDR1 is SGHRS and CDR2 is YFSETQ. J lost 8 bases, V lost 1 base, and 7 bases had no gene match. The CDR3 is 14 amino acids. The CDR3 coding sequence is TGCGCCAGCAGCTTGAACCAGGGGGCACGAGGCTACACCTTC. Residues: CASSLNQGARGYTF.

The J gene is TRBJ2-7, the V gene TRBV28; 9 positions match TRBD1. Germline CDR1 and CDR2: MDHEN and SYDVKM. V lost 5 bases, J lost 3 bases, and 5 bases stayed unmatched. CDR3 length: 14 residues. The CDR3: CASSETGGFYEQYF. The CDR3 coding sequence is TGTGCCAGCAGTGAGACAGGGGGTTTCTACGAGCAGTACTTC.

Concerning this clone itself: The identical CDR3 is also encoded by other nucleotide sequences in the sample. CDR3 sequence: CASSIWGEQPQHF. The CDR3 DNA follows: TGTGCCAGTAGTATATGGGGGGAACAGCCCCAGCATTTT. This chain connects TRBV19 to TRBJ1-5; possibly TRBD1 for D (5 bases). From germline, CDR1 is LNHDA and CDR2 SQIVND (reference sequence). The CDR3 loop spans 13 amino acids. Between the trimmed V and J ends, which lost 2 bases and 7 bases, there was a span of 9 bases.

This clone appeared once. CDR3 sequence (DNA): TGTGCCAGCACCGGGGGGGGGCAGGTGGGCGGGATCTATGGCTACACCTTC. It encodes CASTGGGQVGGIYGYTF. This chain links TRBV27 with TRBJ1-2, with D possibly being TRBD1 (6 bases). The length of the CDR3 is 17 residues. Trimming removed 7 bases at V and 4 bases at J, with 25 bases between. Germline CDR1 is MNHEY and CDR2 is SMNVEV (reference sequence).

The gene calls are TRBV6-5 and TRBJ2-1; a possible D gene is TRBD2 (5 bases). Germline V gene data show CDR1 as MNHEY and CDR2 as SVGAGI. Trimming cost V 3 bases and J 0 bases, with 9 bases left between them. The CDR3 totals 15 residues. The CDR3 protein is CASSYSVSSYNEQFF. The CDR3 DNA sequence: TGTGCCAGCAGTTATAGCGTTAGCTCCTACAATGAGCAGTTCTTC.

This CDR3 is CASSLEQGTYEQYF. Here the CDR3 DNA reads TGTGCCAGCAGCTTGGAACAGGGGACCTACGAGCAGTACTTC. The chain links TRBV5-8 to TRBJ2-7, with 7 nucleotides matching TRBD1. Germline CDR1 and CDR2: SGHTS and YDEGEE. This CDR3 has 14 amino acids. V dropped 0 bases and J dropped 2; count of bases not matched to a gene: 2.

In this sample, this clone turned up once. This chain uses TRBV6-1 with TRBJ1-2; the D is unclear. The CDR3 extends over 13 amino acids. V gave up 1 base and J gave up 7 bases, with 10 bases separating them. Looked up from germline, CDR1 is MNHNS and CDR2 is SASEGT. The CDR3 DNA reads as TGTGCCAGCAGTGAAGAGGAGTCTTCTGGCTACACCTTC. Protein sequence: CASSEEESSGYTF.

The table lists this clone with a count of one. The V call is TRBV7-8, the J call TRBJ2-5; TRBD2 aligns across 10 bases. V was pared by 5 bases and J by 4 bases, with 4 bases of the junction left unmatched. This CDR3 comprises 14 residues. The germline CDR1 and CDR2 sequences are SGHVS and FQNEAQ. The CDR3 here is CASSPSGRAETQYF. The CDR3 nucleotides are TGTGCCAGCAGCCCTAGCGGGAGAGCAGAGACCCAGTACTTC.

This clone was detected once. This CDR3 reads CASRPFRGREETQYF. The CDR3 DNA is TGTGCCAGCAGACCCTTCAGGGGAAGAGAAGAGACCCAGTACTTC. The rearrangement links TRBV28 to TRBJ2-5; D is perhaps TRBD1 (6 bases). This CDR3 comprises 15 residues. Trimming stripped 6 bases from V and 3 bases from J, with 17 bases between. Germline V CDR1 and CDR2: MDHEN, SYDVKM.

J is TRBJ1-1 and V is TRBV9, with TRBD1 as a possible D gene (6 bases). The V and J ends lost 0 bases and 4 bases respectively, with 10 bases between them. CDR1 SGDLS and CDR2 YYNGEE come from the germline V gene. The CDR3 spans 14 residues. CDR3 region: CASSVGGGRTEAFF. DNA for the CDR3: TGTGCCAGCAGCGTAGGAGGGGGACGCACTGAAGCTTTCTTT.

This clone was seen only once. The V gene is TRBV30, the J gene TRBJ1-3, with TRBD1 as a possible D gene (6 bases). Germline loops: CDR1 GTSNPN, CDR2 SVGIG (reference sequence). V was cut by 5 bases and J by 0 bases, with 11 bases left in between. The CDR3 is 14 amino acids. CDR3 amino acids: CAWYRVPSGNTIYF. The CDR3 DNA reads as TGTGCCTGGTACAGGGTTCCCTCTGGAAACACCATATATTTT.

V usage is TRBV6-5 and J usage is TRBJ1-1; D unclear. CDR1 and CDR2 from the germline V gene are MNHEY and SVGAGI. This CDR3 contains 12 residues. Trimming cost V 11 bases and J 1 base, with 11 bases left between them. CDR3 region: CASRGPNTEAFF. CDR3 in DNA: TGTGCCTCTCGGGGTCCGAACACTGAAGCTTTCTTT.

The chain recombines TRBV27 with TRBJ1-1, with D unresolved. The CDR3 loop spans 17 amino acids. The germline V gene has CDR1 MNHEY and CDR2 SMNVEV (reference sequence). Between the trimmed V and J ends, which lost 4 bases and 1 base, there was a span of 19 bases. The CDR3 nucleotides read TGTGCCAGCAGTTATTTAGGCGACGGAGAAACGAACACTGAAGCTTTCTTT. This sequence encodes CASSYLGDGETNTEAFF.

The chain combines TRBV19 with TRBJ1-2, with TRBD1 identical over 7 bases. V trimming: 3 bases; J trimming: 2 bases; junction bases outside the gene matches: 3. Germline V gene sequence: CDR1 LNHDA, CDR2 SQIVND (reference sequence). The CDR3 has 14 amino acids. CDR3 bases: TGTGCCAGTAGTATGGCGACAGGGAACTATGGCTACACCTTC. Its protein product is CASSMATGNYGYTF.